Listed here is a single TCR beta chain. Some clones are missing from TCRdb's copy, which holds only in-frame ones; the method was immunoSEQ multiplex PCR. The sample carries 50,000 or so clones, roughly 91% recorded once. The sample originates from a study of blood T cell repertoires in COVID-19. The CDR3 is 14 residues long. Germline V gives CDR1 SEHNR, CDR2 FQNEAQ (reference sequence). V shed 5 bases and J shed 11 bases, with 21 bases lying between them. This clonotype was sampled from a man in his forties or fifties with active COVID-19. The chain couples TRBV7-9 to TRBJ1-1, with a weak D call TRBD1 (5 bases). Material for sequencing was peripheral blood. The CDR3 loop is CASSHDSLGMMAFF. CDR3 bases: TGTGCCAGCAGCCATGACAGCCTGGGTATGATGGCTTTCTTT.